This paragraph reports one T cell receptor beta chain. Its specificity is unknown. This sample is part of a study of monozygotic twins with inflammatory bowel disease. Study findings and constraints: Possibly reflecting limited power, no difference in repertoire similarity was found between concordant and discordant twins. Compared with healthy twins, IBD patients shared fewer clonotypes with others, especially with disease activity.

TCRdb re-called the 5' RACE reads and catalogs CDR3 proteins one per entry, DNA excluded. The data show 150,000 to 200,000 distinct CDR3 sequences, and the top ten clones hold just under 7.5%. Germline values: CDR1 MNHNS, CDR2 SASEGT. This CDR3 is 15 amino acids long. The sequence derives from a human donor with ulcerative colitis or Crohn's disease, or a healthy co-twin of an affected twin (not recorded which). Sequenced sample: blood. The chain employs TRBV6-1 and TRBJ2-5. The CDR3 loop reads CASSEISQAWETQYF.